This T cell receptor (beta chain) was obtained from a study of technical replicates of blood from a handful of donors. The table came from immunoSEQ multiplex PCR; TCRdb's copy has only in-frame clones and leaves some out. The table includes 85,000 to 100,000 clones, under 95% detected once. Sequenced sample: T cells isolated from PBMCs. This TCR came from a human donor in good health.

CDR3: CASSLGPGASGNTIYF. The CDR3 DNA sequence: TGTGCCAGCAGCTTGGGCCCTGGAGCGTCTGGAAACACCATATATTTT. The rearrangement uses TRBV5-5 and TRBJ1-3, with no clear D. The germline V and J ends were trimmed by 0 bases and 1 base, with 11 bases remaining between them. The germline V gene encodes CDR1 SGHKS and CDR2 YYEKEE (reference sequence). This CDR3 contains 16 residues.